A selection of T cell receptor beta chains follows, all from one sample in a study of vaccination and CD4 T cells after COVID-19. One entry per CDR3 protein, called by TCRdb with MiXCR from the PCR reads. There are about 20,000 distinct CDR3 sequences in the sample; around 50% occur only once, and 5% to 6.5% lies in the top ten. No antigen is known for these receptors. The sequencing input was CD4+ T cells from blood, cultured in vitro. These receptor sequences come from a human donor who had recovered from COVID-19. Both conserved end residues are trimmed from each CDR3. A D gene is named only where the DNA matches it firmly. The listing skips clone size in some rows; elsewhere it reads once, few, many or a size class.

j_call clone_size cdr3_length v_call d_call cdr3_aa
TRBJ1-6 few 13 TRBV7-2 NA ASSLQGSQGSPLH
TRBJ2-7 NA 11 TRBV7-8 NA ASSLVGRGEQY
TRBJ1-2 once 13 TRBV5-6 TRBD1 ASSFRQGIFYGYT
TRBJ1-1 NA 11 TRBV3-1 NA ASSRGESTEAF
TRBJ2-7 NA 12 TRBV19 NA ASTRGSSSYEQY
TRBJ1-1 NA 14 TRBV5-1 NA ASSLAAGGASTEAF
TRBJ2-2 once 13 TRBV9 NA ASSQEGVGTGELF
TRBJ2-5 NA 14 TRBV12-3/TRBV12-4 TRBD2 ASSLGTSGRQETQY
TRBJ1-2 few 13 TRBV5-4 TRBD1 ASSPNPGQSYGYT
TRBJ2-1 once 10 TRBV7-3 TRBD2 ASSFSGAEQF
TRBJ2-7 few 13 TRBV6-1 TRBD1 ASSLGTGKGYEQY
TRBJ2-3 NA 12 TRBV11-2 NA ASSSGVGTDTQY
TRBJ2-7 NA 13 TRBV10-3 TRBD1 ATTSGQGGLYEQY
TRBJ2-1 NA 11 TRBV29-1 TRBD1 SVVETGGDEQF
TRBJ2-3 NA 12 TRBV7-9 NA ASTSGSDRDTQY
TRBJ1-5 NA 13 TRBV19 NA ASRGEQYSNQPQH
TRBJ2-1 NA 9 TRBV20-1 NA SASKNNEQF
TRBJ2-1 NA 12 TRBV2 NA ASKGGSSYNEQF
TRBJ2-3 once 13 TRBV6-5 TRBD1 ASSYSGTGSDTQY
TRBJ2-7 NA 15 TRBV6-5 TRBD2 ASSYSRTSGSSYEQY
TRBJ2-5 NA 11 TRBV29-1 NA SVVFVVGETQY